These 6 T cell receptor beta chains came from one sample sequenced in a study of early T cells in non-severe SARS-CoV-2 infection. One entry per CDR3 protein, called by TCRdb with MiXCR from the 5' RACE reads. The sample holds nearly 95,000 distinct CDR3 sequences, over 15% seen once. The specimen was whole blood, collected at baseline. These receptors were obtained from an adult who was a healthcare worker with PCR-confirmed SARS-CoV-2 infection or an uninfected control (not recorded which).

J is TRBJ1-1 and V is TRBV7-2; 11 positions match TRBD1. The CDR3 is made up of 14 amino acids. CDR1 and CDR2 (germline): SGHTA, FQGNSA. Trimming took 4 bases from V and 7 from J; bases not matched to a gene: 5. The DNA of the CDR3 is TGTGCCAGCAGCTACCGGACAGGGGGCTTTGAAGCTTTCTTT. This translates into CASSYRTGGFEAFF.

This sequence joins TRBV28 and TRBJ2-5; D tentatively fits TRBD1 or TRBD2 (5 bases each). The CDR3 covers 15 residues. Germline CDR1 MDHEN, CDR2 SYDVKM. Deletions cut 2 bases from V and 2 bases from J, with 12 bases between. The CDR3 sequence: CASSLGGRVQETQYF. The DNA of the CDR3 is TGTGCCAGCAGTTTAGGGGGAAGGGTACAAGAGACCCAGTACTTC.

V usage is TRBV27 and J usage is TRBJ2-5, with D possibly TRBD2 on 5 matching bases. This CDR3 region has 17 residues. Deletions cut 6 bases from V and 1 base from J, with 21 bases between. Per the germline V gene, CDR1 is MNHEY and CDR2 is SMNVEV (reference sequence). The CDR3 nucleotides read TGTGCCAGCAGCCGATCTCGACTAAAGGCAAGCCAAGAGACCCAGTACTTC. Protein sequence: CASSRSRLKASQETQYF.

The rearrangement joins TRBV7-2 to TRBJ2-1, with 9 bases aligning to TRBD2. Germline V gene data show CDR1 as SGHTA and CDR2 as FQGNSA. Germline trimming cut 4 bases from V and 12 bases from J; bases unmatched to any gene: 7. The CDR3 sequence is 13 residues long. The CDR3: CASSSLAGDGQFF. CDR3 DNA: TGTGCCAGCAGCTCATTAGCGGGAGACGGGCAGTTCTTC.

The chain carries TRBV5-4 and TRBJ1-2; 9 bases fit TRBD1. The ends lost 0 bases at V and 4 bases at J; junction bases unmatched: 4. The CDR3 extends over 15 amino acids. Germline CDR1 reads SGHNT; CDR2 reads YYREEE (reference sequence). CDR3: CASSLGQGVGYGYTF. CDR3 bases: TGTGCCAGCAGCTTGGGACAGGGGGTGGGCTATGGCTACACCTTC.

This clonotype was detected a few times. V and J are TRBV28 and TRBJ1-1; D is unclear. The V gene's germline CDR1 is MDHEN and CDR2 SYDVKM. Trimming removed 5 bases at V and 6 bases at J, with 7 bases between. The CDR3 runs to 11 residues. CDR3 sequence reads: CASSHRPEAFF. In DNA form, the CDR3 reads TGTGCCAGCAGTCACAGACCTGAAGCTTTCTTT.